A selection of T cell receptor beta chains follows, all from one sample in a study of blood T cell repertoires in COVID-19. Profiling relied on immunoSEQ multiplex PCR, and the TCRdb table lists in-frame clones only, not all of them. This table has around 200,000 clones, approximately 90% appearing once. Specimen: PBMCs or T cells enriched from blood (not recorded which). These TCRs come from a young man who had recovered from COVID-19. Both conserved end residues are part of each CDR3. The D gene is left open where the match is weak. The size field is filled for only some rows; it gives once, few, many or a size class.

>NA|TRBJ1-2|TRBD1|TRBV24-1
TGTGCCACCAGTGGGGGGACAGGGGATGGCTACACCTTC
CATSGGTGDGYTF
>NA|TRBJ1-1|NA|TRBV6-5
TGTGCCAGCAGTTACTCGGGAGGTTCCCATCTCTTT
CASSYSGGSHLF
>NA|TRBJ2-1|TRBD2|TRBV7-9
TGTGCCAGCAGCCCGACTAGCCTTGTTAGCTCCTACAATGAGCAGTTCTTC
CASSPTSLVSSYNEQFF
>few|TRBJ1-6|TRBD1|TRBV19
TGTGCCAGTAGTAGACCCGACAGGGTCAGAGGCTCACCCCTCCACTTT
CASSRPDRVRGSPLHF
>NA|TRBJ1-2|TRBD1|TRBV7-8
TGTGCCAGCAGCTCGGACAGGGGTTTTGATGGCTACACCTTC
CASSSDRGFDGYTF
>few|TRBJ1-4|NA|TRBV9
TGTGCCAGCAGCATGGGAGTTGCAACTAATGAAAAACTGTTTTTT
CASSMGVATNEKLFF
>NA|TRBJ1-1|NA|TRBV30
TGTGCCTGGATGGAGGCAGAAGCTTTCTTT
CAWMEAEAFF
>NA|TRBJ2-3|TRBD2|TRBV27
TGTGCCAGCAGTTCGTCAGCGGGGGAAAGCACAGATACGCAGTATTTT
CASSSSAGESTDTQYF
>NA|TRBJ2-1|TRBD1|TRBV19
TGTGCCAGTAGTCCCGGGACAGGGGGCGTCTACAATGAGCAGTTCTTC
CASSPGTGGVYNEQFF
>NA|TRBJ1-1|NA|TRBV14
TGTGCCAGCAGCCGCCCAGGGGTTAGTGAAGCTTTCTTT
CASSRPGVSEAFF
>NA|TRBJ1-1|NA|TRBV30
TGTGCCTGGACCGACAGGCGAGGTACTGAAGCTTTCTTT
CAWTDRRGTEAFF
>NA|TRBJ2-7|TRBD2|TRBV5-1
TGCGCCAGCAGCTTGGCGGGGGGGCACGAGCAGTACTTC
CASSLAGGHEQYF
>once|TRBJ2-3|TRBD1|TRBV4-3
TGCGCCAGCAGCCAAGATTACGGGACAGGGGGTAGGGTATCTACGCAGTATTTT
CASSQDYGTGGRVSTQYF
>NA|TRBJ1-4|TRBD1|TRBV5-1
TGCGCCAGCAGCATACGGGACAGGGCAGGTGAAAAACTGTTTTTT
CASSIRDRAGEKLFF
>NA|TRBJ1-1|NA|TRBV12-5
TGTGCTAGTGGTTTGGCAGGGGCGAACACTGAAGCTTTCTTT
CASGLAGANTEAFF
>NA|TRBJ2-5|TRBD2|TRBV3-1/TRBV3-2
TGTGCCAGCAGCCAAGAATGGGGGGGTGCGGGGGACCAAGAGACCCAGTACTTC
CASSQEWGGAGDQETQYF
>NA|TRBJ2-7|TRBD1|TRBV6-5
TGTGCCAGCAGTCTTGGACAGGGGATCAACGAGCAGTACTTC
CASSLGQGINEQYF
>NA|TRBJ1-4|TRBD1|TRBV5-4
TGTGCCAGCAGCCCCGGACAGGGGAGACCTGAAAAACTGTTTTTT
CASSPGQGRPEKLFF
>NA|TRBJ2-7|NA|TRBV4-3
TGCGCCAGCAGCCAAGGGGACACCTACGAGCAGTACTTC
CASSQGDTYEQYF
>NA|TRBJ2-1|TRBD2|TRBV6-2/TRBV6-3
TGTGCCAGCAGTTACGTCGGACTAGCGGGGAATAATGAGCAGTTCTTC
CASSYVGLAGNNEQFF
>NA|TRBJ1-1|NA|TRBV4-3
TGCGCCAGCAGCCAAGGGTGGGGGGGGAACACTGAAGCTTTCTTT
CASSQGWGGNTEAFF
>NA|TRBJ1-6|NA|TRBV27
TGTGCCAGCAGTCACCACTTGGATTCACCCCTCCACTTT
CASSHHLDSPLHF
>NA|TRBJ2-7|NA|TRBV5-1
TGCGCCAGCAGCTTGAGCCAGGGGGGCTACGAGCAGTACTTC
CASSLSQGGYEQYF
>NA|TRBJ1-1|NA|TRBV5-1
TGCGCCAGCAGCTTGGACAGTGGGAACACTGAAGCTTTCTTT
CASSLDSGNTEAFF
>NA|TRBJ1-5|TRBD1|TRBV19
TGTGCCAGTGACAAAGGGACAGATAGCAATCAGCCCCAGCATTTT
CASDKGTDSNQPQHF
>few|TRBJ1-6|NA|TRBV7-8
TGTGCCAGCAGCTTAGCGCTTCCCAGCAGGTTCAGCTCCTATAATTCACCCCTCCACTTT
CASSLALPSRFSSYNSPLHF
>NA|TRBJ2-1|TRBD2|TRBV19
TGTGCCAGTAGTATGATCCCTAGCGGGTCCGATGAGCAGTTCTTC
CASSMIPSGSDEQFF
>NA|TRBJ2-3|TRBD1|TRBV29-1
TGCAGCGTTGCAGGGGGCGGCACAGATACGCAGTATTTT
CSVAGGGTDTQYF
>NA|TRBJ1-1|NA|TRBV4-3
TGCGCCAGCAGCCAAGATTCCCAGATAAACACTGAAGCTTTCTTT
CASSQDSQINTEAFF
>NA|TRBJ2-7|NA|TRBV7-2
TGTGCCAGCAGCTCGTTTAACTCCTACGAGCAGTACTTC
CASSSFNSYEQYF
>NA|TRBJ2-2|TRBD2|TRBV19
TGTGCCAGTAGTATACGGGGACTAGACACCGGGGAGCTGTTTTTT
CASSIRGLDTGELFF
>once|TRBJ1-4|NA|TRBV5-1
TGCGCCAGCAGTCCTCGGGGGGCGGGAAATAATGAAAAACTGTTTTTT
CASSPRGAGNNEKLFF
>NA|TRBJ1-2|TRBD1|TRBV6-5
TGTGCCAGCAGCAAGACAGGGGGTGACTATGGCTACACCTTC
CASSKTGGDYGYTF
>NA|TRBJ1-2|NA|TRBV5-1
TGCGCCAGCAGCTTGGAACGGGCTACTAGTGGCTACACCTTC
CASSLERATSGYTF
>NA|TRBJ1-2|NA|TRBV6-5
TGTGCCAGCGGAACCGGCCGAGGGGGCTACACCTTC
CASGTGRGGYTF
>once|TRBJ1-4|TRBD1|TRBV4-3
TGCGCCAGCAGCCATCGGGACAGAGCGTACACTAATGAAAAACTGTTTTTT
CASSHRDRAYTNEKLFF
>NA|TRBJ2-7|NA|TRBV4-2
TGTGCCAGCAGCCAAGATCGGCGGATTGACTCCTACGAGCAGTACTTC
CASSQDRRIDSYEQYF
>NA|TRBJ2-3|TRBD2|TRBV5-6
TGTGCCAGCAGGATGGGGCTAGCGGGGGGCCTAAGCACAGATACGCAGTATTTT
CASRMGLAGGLSTDTQYF
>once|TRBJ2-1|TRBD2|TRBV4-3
TGCGCCAGCAGCCTTGGACTAGAAATTGGTGAGCAGTTCTTC
CASSLGLEIGEQFF
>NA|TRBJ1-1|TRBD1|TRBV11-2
TGTGCCAGCCCGGCTAATACAGGGGGGAGTACTGAAGCTTTCTTT
CASPANTGGSTEAFF
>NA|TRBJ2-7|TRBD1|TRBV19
TGTGCCAGTAGTCCCCGGACAGGGAGCTCCTACGAGCAGTACTTC
CASSPRTGSSYEQYF
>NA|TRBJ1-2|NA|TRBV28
TGTGCCAGCAGTCCCTTTGTCCCGGGGGTTTATGGCTACACCTTC
CASSPFVPGVYGYTF
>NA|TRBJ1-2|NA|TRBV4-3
TGCGCCAGCAGCCAAGATACAGGTTATACTAACTATGGCTACACCTTC
CASSQDTGYTNYGYTF
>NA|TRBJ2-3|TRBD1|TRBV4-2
TGTGCCAGCAGCCGAGACCCGACAGGGTCGAGCACAGATACGCAGTATTTT
CASSRDPTGSSTDTQYF
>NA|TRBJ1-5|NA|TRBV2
TGTGCCAGCAGTGACGGGAGGGCCCAGCCCCAGCATTTT
CASSDGRAQPQHF
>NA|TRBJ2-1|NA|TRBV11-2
TGTGCCAGCAGCTTAACAGGAGACAATGAGCAGTTCTTC
CASSLTGDNEQFF
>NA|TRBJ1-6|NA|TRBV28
TGTGCCAGCACCCCGAGGCATAATTCACCCCTCCACTTT
CASTPRHNSPLHF